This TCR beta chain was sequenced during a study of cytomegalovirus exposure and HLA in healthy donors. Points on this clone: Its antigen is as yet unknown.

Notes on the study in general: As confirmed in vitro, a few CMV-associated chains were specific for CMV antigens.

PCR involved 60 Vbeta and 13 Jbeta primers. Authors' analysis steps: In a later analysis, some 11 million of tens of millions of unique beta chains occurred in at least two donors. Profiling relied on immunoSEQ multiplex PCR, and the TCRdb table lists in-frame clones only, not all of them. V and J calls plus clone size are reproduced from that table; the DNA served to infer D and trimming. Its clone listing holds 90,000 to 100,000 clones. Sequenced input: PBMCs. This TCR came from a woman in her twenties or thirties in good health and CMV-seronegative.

For the CDR3, the DNA is TGCGCCAGCAGCCAAGATCTTGTGGGACAGGGGGTTCGGAAAACTGAAGCTTTCTTT. Translating it yields CASSQDLVGQGVRKTEAFF. The gene calls are TRBV4-1 and TRBJ1-1; 11 bases align to TRBD1. There are 19 residues in the CDR3. Germline V gene lookup returns CDR1 MGHRA and CDR2 YSYEKL. Trimming at V came to 0 bases and at J to 5 bases, leaving 14 bases not matched to a gene.